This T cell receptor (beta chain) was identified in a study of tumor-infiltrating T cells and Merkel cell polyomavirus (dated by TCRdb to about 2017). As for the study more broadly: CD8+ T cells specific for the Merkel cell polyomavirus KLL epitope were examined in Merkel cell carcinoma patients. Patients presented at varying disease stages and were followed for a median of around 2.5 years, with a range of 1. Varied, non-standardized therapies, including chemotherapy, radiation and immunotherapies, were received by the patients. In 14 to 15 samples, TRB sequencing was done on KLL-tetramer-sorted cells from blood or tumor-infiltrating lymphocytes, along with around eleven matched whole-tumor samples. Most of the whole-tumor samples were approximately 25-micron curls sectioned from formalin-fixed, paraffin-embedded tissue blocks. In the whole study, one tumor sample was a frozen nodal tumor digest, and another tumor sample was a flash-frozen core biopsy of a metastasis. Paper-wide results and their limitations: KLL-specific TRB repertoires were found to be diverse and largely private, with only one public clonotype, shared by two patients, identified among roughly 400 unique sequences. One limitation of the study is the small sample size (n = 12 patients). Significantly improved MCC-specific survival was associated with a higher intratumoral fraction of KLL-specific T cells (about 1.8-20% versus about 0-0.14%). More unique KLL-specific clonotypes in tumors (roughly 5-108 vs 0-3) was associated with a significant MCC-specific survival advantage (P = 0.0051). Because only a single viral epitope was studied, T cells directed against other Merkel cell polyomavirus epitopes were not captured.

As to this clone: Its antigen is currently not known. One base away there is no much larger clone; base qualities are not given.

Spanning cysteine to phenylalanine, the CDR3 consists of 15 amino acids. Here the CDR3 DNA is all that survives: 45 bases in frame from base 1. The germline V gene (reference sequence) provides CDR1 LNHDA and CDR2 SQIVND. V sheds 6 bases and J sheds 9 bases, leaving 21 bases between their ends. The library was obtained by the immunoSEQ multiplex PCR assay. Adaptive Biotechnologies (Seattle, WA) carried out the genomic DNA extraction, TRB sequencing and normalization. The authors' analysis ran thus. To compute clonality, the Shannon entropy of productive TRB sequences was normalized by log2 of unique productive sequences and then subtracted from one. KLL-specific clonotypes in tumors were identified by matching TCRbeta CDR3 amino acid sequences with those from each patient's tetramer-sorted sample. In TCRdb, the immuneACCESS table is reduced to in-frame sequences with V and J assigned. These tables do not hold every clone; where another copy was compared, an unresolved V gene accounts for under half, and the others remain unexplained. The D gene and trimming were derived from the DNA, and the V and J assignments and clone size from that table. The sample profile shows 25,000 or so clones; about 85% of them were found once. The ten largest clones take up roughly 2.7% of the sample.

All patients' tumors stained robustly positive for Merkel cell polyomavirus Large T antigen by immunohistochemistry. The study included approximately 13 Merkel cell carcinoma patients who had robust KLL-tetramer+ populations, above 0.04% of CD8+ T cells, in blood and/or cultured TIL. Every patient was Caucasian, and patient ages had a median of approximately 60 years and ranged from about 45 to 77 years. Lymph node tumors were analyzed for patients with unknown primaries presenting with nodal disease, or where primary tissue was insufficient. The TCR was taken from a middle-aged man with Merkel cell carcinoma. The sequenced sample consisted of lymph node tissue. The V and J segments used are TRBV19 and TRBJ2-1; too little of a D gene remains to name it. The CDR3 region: CASSPSDSVWVEQFF. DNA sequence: TGTGCCAGTAGCCCCTCTGACTCCGTCTGGGTTGAGCAGTTCTTC.